This TCR beta chain was recovered during a study of T-cell memory formation after mild COVID-19 (TCRdb year 2021). Describing the broader study: TCR sequence clusters from the two donors were largely donor specific. Longitudinal TCRalpha and TCRbeta repertoire sequencing tracked T-cell clones expanding and contracting after mild COVID-19 in two donors. The cohort comprised two young, previously healthy adult volunteers, one female and one male.

What the authors observed across the whole study: The study included only two mild cases, and larger cohorts that include severe cases with pre-infection samples were judged to be necessary. Contracting CD4+ clones appeared mostly in the CM and EM memory subsets, whereas CD8+ clones were enriched in EMRA. SARS-CoV-2 specificity of the second-wave clones peaking on day 37 was not confirmed. Balanced CD4/CD8 phenotypes were observed for clones contracting from day 15 to 85, whereas a bias towards CD4+ was observed for a second wave of clones expanding from day 15 to 37. Some responding clones were detected in pre-infection memory, suggesting pre-existing cross-reactive memory T cells joined the SARS-CoV-2 response.

This clonotype was seen more than once but under ten times. The specificity of this receptor is unknown. Base qualities are not at hand, and no much larger clone is one base apart. The sequencer listed for this sample is Illumina NovaSeq 6000. TCRalpha and TCRbeta cDNA libraries were built by 5'RACE with constant-segment primers, adding sample barcodes and unique molecular identifiers. RNA was extracted from every sample with Trizol reagent. Amplification of the libraries took two PCR steps, and the second step added a second sample barcode plus Illumina TruSeq adapters. Sequencing of libraries was performed on an Illumina NovaSeq with 2 x 150 bp paired-end reads. In the source study's methods: Demultiplexing of reads and collapsing into UMI-guided consensus sequences were performed with migec v1.2.7. With mixcr v2.1.11, UMI consensuses were aligned to TRA and TRB V and J templates and assembled into clonotypes. Expanded or contracted clonotypes were those called significant by both edgeR and NoisET, with noise models trained on biological replicates. For edgeR calls, the thresholds were a false discovery rate-adjusted p below 0.01 and a log2 fold-change of 1. PCA with hierarchical clustering of max-normalized trajectories of the 1000 most abundant clonotypes was used as exploratory dynamics analysis. Separately sequenced CD4+ and CD8+ repertoires were used to assign the CD4 or CD8 phenotype of responding clones. TCRdb cleaned the public reads at Q25 with fastp, built clones with MiXCR and kept in-frame beta chains. Each record represents a unique CDR3 protein, reported with the most common genes and DNA among its rows. The V and J calls were determined by TCRdb, not by the authors. Within this sample are about 250,000 distinct CDR3 sequences, with just over 15% of them counted one time only. Clones ranked in the top ten supply less than 2.5% of the sample.

Ficoll-Paque density gradient centrifugation was the method used to isolate PBMCs. The CDR3 measures 16 amino acids from cysteine to phenylalanine. Of all the DNA, just the CDR3 is kept, 48 bases in frame from base 1. V and J are truncated by 4 bases and 0 bases respectively, leaving an intervening sequence of 15 bases. Taken from the germline V gene, the CDR1 and CDR2 loops are SQVTM and ANQGSEA. Sequenced input: PBMCs or a T cell subset sorted from them (not recorded which). The source is an adult woman who had mild COVID-19 (a few samples of this study predate the infection). The sample titles of this study are shuffled in the database, so cell type and time point are left out; the donor was told from shared clones. Recombination linked TRBV29-1 to TRBJ2-2; TRBD1 might be the D gene, on 6 matching bases. The CDR3 amino acid sequence is: CSVGDKGLPNTGELFF. The bases are TGCAGCGTTGGGGACAAAGGGCTCCCGAACACCGGGGAGCTGTTTTTT.